One TCR beta chain is described in this entry. The sample is drawn from a study of T cell responses to AZD1222 COVID-19 vaccine. Using immunoSEQ multiplex PCR, the repertoire was profiled, and TCRdb retains in-frame clones only, with some absent. The table has 100,000 to 140,000 clones, approximately 88% seen once; the top ten hold about 7%. The sample here was peripheral blood, taken on day 0 of AZD1222 vaccination. This clonotype was sampled from an adult in good health.

For the CDR3, the DNA is TGTGCCAGCTCCGGGGCCTATAGCAATCAGCCCCAGCATTTT. Translating it yields CASSGAYSNQPQHF. The chain employs TRBV6-5 and TRBJ1-5, with D perhaps TRBD1 (5 bases). CDR3 length: 14 residues. Deletions cut 8 bases from V and 0 bases from J, with 11 bases between. The V gene's germline CDR1 is MNHEY and CDR2 SVGAGI.